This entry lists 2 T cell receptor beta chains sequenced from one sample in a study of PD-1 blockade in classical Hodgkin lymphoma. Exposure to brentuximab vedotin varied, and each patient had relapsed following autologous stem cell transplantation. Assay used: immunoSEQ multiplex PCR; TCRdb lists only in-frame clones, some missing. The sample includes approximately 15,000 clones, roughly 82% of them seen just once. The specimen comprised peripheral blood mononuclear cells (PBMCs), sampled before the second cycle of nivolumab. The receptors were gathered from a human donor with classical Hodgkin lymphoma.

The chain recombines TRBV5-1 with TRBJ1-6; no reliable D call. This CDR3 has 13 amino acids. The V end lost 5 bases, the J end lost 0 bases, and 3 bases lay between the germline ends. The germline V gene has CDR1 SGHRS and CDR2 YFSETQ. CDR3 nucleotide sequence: TGCGCCAGCAGGAGCTCCTATAATTCACCCCTCCACTTT. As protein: CASRSSYNSPLHF.

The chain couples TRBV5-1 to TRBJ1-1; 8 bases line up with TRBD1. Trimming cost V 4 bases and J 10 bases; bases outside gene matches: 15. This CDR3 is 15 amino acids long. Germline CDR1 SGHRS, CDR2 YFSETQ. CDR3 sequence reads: CASSPRTGSEGGAFF. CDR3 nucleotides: TGCGCCAGCAGCCCAAGGACAGGGTCGGAGGGTGGAGCTTTCTTT.